This T cell receptor beta chain came from a study of beta chain features in type 1 diabetes. General study findings and limits: Significant though moderate, a shortening of TCRB CDR3s appeared in all four CD4+ subsets of Type 1 diabetes patients. TCRB rearrangement may or may not be influenced by HLA type; here this remained unresolved. Researchers reported that naive, central memory and Treg TCRB repertoires appeared more similar in patients than in healthy donors. Insertion counts at VDJ junctions were lower in type 1 diabetes patients, who also showed more deletions there.

The sequenced template was cDNA made from the entire isolated RNA. Profiling relied on immunoSEQ multiplex PCR, and the TCRdb table lists in-frame clones only, not all of them. Of approximately 170,000 clones detected, approximately 62% appear once; the ten largest clones hold around 0.096%. Notes on this clone: Its cognate antigen is unknown.

Sorting based on CD45RO/CCR7/CD25/CD127/CD95/CD27 separated CD4+ naive, central memory, regulatory and stem cell-like memory cells. The length of the CDR3 is 13 residues. V shed 4 bases and J 9 bases; nucleotides not matched to a gene: 2. The germline CDR1 and CDR2 sequences are SGHDN and FVKESK. The sequence came from a man between 25 and 39 years old with type 1 diabetes. J is TRBJ1-6 and V is TRBV14; 8 bases are shared with TRBD1. The sample consisted of naive CD4+ T cells from blood. The CDR3 protein is CASSLQGGSPLHF. CDR3 sequence (DNA): TGTGCCAGCAGCCTACAGGGGGGTTCACCCCTCCACTTT.